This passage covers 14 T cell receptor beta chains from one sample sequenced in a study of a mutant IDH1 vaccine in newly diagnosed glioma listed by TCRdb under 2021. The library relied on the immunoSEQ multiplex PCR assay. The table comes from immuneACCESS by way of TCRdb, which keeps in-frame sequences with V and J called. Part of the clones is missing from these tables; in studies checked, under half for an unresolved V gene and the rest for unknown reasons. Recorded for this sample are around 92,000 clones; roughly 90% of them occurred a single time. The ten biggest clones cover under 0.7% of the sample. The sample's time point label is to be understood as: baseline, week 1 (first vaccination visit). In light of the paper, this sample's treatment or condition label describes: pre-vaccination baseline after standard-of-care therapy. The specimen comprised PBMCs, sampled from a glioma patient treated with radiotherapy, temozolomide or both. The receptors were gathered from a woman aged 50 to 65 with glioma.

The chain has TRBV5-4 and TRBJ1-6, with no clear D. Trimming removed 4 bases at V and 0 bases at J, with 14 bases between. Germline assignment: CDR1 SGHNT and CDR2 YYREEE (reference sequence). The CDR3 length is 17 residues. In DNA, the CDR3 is TGTGCCAGCAGCCCGAGCCGCACCCGCTCCTATAATTCACCCCTCCACTTT. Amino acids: CASSPSRTRSYNSPLHF. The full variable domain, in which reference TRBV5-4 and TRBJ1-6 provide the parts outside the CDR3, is ETGVTQSPTHLIKTRGQQVTLRCSSQSGHNTVSWYQQALGQGPQFIFQYYREEENGRGNFPPRFSGLQFPNYSSELNVNALELDDSALYLCASSPSRTRSYNSPLHFGNGTRLTVT.

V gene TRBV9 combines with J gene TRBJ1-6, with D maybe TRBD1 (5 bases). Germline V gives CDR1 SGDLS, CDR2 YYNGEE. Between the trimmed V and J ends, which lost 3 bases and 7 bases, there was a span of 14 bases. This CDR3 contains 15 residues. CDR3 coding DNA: TGTGCCAGCAGCGCCCGGGGAAGGGGAAATTCACCCCTCCACTTT. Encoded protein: CASSARGRGNSPLHF.

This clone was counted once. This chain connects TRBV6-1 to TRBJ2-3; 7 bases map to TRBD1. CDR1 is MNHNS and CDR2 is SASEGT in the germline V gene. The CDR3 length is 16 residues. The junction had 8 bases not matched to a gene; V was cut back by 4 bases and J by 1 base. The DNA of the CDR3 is TGTGCCAGCAGTGGCACGACAGGGCACGGCACAGATACGCAGTATTTT. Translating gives CASSGTTGHGTDTQYF.

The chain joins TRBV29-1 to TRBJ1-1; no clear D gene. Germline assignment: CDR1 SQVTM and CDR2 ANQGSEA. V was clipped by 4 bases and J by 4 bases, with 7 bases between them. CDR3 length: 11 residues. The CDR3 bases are TGCAGCGTTGCAGGACCCACTGAAGCTTTCTTT. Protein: CSVAGPTEAFF.

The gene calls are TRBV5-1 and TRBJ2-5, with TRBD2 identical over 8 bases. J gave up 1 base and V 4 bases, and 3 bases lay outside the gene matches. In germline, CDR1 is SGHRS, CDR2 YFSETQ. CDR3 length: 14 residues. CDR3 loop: CASSPGTSQETQYF. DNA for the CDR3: TGCGCCAGCAGCCCCGGGACTAGCCAAGAGACCCAGTACTTC.

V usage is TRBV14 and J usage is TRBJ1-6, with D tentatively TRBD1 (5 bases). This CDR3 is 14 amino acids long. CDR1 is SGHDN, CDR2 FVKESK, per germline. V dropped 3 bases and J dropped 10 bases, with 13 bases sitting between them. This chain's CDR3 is CASSQPGPLSPLHF. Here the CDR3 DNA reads TGTGCCAGCAGCCAGCCGGGGCCACTATCACCCCTCCACTTT.

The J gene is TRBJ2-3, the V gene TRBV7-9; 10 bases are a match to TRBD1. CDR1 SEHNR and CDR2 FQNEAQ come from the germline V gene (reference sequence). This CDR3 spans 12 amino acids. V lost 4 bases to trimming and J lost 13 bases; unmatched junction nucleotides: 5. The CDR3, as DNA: TGTGCCAGCAGCTCCGACAGGGGGCGAGAGTATTTT. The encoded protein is CASSSDRGREYF.

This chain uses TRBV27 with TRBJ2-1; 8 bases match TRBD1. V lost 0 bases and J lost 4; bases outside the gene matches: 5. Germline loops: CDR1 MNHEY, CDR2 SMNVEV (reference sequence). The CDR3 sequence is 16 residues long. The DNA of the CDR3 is TGTGCCAGCAGTTTATCGTCGGGACAGGCTTACAATGAGCAGTTCTTC. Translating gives CASSLSSGQAYNEQFF.

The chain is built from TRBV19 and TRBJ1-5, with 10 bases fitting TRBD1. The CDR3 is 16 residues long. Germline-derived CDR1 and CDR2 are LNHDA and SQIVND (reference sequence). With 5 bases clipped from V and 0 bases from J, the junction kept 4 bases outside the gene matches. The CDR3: CASSRQGANSNQPQHF. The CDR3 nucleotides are TGTGCCAGTAGTCGACAGGGGGCAAATAGCAATCAGCCCCAGCATTTT.

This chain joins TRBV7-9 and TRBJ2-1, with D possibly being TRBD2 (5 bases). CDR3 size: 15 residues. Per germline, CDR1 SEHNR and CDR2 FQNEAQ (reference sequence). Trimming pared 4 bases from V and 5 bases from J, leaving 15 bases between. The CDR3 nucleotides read TGTGCCAGCAGCTCCAGGACTGGGTCCGACAATGAGCAGTTCTTC. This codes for CASSSRTGSDNEQFF.

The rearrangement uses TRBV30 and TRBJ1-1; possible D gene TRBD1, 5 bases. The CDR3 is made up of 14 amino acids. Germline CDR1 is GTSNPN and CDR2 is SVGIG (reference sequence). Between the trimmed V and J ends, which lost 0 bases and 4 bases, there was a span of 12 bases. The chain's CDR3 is CAWSVGGFVTEAFF. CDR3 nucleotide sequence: TGTGCCTGGAGTGTGGGGGGTTTTGTCACTGAAGCTTTCTTT.

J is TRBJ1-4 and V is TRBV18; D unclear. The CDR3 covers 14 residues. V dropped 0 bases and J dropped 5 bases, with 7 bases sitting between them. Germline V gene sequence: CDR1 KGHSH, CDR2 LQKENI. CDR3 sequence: CASSPPGRNEKLFF. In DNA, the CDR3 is TGTGCCAGCTCACCACCTGGACGGAATGAAAAACTGTTTTTT. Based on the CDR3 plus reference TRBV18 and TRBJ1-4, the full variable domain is NAGVMQNPRHLVRRRGQEARLRCSPMKGHSHVYWYRQLPEEGLKFMVYLQKENIIDESGMPKERFSAEFPKEGPSILRIQQVVRGDSAAYFCASSPPGRNEKLFFGSGTQLSVL.

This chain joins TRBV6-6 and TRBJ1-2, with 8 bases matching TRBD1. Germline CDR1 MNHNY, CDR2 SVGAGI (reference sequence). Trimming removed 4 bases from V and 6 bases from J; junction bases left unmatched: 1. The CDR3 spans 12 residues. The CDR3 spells CASSWTGNGYTF. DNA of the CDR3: TGTGCCAGCAGTTGGACAGGGAATGGCTACACCTTC.

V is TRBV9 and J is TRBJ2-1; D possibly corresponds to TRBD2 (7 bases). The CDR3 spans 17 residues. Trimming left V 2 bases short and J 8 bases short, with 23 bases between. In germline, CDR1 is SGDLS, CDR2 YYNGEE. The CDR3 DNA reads TGTGCCAGCAGCGTCGAACCCGGGGGCGGGAGATGGTATGAGCAGTTCTTC. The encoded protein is CASSVEPGGGRWYEQFF. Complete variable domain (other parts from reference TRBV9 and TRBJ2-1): DSGVTQTPKHLITATGQRVTLRCSPRSGDLSVYWYQQSLDQGLQFLIQYYNGEERAKGNILERFSAQQFPDLHSELNLSSLELGDSALYFCASSVEPGGGRWYEQFFGPGTRLTVL.